Presented here are 31 T cell receptor beta chains from one specimen sequenced in a study of blood T cell repertoires in COVID-19. Sequencing used immunoSEQ multiplex PCR; TCRdb keeps in-frame clones, though not all of them. The sample shows roughly 120,000 clones, approximately 79% of them seen only once. Sequenced sample: peripheral blood. These receptors were taken from a man in his forties or fifties with acute or convalescent COVID-19.

The V call is TRBV13, the J call TRBJ2-5; TRBD2 agrees at 7 bases. The V segment lost 4 bases and the J segment 0 bases; nucleotides outside the gene matches: 5. Germline V gives CDR1 PRHDT, CDR2 FYEKMQ (reference sequence). There are 15 residues in the CDR3. The CDR3 reads CASSSGTTNQETQYF. DNA of the CDR3: TGTGCCAGCAGCTCCGGGACTACGAACCAAGAGACCCAGTACTTC.

The chain employs TRBV29-1 and TRBJ2-3; 10 bases agree with TRBD2. CDR1 is SQVTM, CDR2 ANQGSEA, per germline. The CDR3 covers 15 residues. After removal of 7 bases from V and 2 bases from J, the junction contained 9 bases not matched to a gene. The CDR3 nucleotides read TGCAGCGCCAACGGACTAGCGGATATCACAGATACGCAGTATTTT. Translated, it gives CSANGLADITDTQYF.

The V gene is TRBV6-1, the J gene TRBJ2-7, with a tentative D call TRBD2 (6 bases). Trimming left V 2 bases short and J 3 bases short, with 14 bases between. This CDR3 has 15 residues. From germline, CDR1 is MNHNS and CDR2 SASEGT. CDR3 nucleotides: TGTGCCAGCAGTGAATTCGCGGGGCAAAGCTACGAGCAGTACTTC. As protein: CASSEFAGQSYEQYF.

DNA of the CDR3: TGTGCCAGCAGCTTAGCCCGGACAGGATACACCGGGGAGCTGTTTTTT. Translated: CASSLARTGYTGELFF. This chain uses TRBV11-2 with TRBJ2-2, with 7 bases identical to TRBD1. This CDR3 spans 16 amino acids. Germline values: CDR1 SGHAT, CDR2 FQNNGV. The V segment lost 1 base and the J segment 3 bases; nucleotides outside the gene matches: 5. Combining the CDR3 with reference TRBV11-2 and TRBJ2-2 gives the whole variable domain EAGVAQSPRYKIIEKRQSVAFWCNPISGHATLYWYQQILGQGPKLLIQFQNNGVVDDSQLPKDRFSAERLKGVDSTLKIQPAKLEDSAVYLCASSLARTGYTGELFFGEGSRLTVL.

The chain links TRBV5-1 to TRBJ1-1; 7 nucleotides agree with TRBD1. The V segment lost 3 bases and the J segment 4 bases; nucleotides outside the gene matches: 9. Germline V gene data show CDR1 as SGHRS and CDR2 as YFSETQ. The CDR3 extends over 15 amino acids. CDR3 bases: TGCGCCAGCAGCTACCAAGGGGGCGGGACCACTGAAGCTTTCTTT. Its protein is CASSYQGGGTTEAFF.

V is TRBV7-9 and J is TRBJ2-7; the match to TRBD2 covers 10 bases. The V and J ends lost 1 base and 4 bases, in that order; junction bases with no gene match: 7. Germline V CDR1 and CDR2: SEHNR, FQNEAQ (reference sequence). This CDR3 has 16 amino acids. CDR3 loop: CASSLVSLAGEYEQYF. CDR3 sequence (DNA): TGTGCCAGCAGCTTAGTGTCCCTAGCGGGAGAGTACGAGCAGTACTTC.

The CDR3 reads CATSGSGTGSNEQFF. The CDR3 nucleotides read TGTGCCACCAGTGGATCCGGGACAGGGTCTAATGAGCAGTTCTTC. This chain links TRBV24-1 with TRBJ2-1; 9 bases line up with TRBD1. CDR3 size: 15 residues. V lost 5 bases to trimming and J lost 7 bases; unmatched junction nucleotides: 8. Germline V gene sequence: CDR1 KGHDR, CDR2 SFDVKD.

As to this clone: At the DNA level, this CDR3 is encoded by other sequences in the same sample as well. The chain uses TRBV19 and TRBJ1-1, with D unclear. The germline CDR1 and CDR2 sequences are LNHDA and SQIVND (reference sequence). This CDR3 region has 12 residues. The germline V and J ends were trimmed by 1 base and 8 bases, with 8 bases remaining between them. The CDR3 nucleotides are TGTGCCAGTAGTATAGGGGCGACGGAAGCTTTCTTT. Its translation is CASSIGATEAFF.

This clone was seen more than once but under ten times. This chain connects TRBV5-1 to TRBJ2-3, with 7 bases identical to TRBD1. V shed 1 base, J shed 3 bases, and the junction held 5 bases outside the gene matches. Per germline, CDR1 SGHRS and CDR2 YFSETQ. CDR3 length: 15 residues. In nucleotides, the CDR3 is TGCGCCAGCAGCTTGATCACACAGGGGACAGATACGCAGTATTTT. This encodes CASSLITQGTDTQYF.

This chain uses TRBV12-5 with TRBJ1-3; 7 nucleotides agree with TRBD1. Germline CDR1 is LGHNT and CDR2 is FRNRAP. The CDR3 has 15 residues. Losses at the gene ends were 2 bases for V and 4 bases for J; bases not matched to a gene: 5. CDR3 region: CASGLPWDSGNTIYF. The CDR3 region has the DNA TGTGCTAGTGGTTTGCCATGGGACAGCGGAAACACCATATATTTT. The whole variable domain, filled in from reference TRBV12-5 and TRBJ1-3, reads DARVTQTPRHKVTEMGQEVTMRCQPILGHNTVFWYRQTMMQGLELLAYFRNRAPLDDSGMPKDRFSAEMPDATLATLKIQPSEPRDSAVYFCASGLPWDSGNTIYFGEGSWLTVV.

V is TRBV2 and J is TRBJ1-1, with 8 positions matching TRBD1. CDR1 is SNHLY, CDR2 FYNNEI, per germline. CDR3 size: 13 residues. J was trimmed by 4 bases and V by 3 bases; bases with no gene match: 1. The DNA of the CDR3 is TGTGCCAGCAGTGAGACAGGGGCCACTGAAGCTTTCTTT. It is translated as CASSETGATEAFF. The variable domain in full, completed from reference TRBV2 and TRBJ1-1, reads EPEVTQTPSHQVTQMGQEVILRCVPISNHLYFYWYRQILGQKVEFLVSFYNNEISEKSEIFDDQFSVERPDGSNFTLKIRSTKLEDSAMYFCASSETGATEAFFGQGTRLTVV.

The J gene is TRBJ2-2, the V gene TRBV27, with TRBD2 as a possible D gene (5 bases). V was shortened by 8 bases and J by 7 bases, with 11 bases between the two germline ends. The germline V gene encodes CDR1 MNHEY and CDR2 SMNVEV (reference sequence). The CDR3 length is 12 residues. The CDR3 DNA is TGTGCCAGCCGGGTCCGGGGCGGGGAGCTGTTTTTT. Protein product: CASRVRGGELFF.

This sequence joins TRBV9 and TRBJ2-3; 12 nucleotides match TRBD2. The CDR3 sequence is 17 residues long. Germline trimming cut 2 bases from V and 4 bases from J; bases unmatched to any gene: 8. CDR1 and CDR2 (germline): SGDLS, YYNGEE. CDR3 loop: CASSVAQLAGGADTQYF. DNA for the CDR3: TGTGCCAGCAGCGTGGCCCAACTAGCGGGAGGCGCAGATACGCAGTATTTT.

This clone was seen more than once but under ten times. The rearrangement joins TRBV19 to TRBJ1-2, with D hard to call. The ends were cut back, 1 base at V and 0 bases at J, with 3 bases in the middle. Germline V gene lookup returns CDR1 LNHDA and CDR2 SQIVND (reference sequence). The CDR3 covers 13 residues. The CDR3 sequence: CASSIVSNYGYTF. The CDR3 DNA reads as TGTGCCAGTAGTATAGTCTCTAACTATGGCTACACCTTC.

In its sample, this clone was seen a few times. This sequence joins TRBV24-1 and TRBJ1-2; unclear D gene. CDR1 and CDR2 from the germline V gene are KGHDR and SFDVKD. Trimming cost V 5 bases and J 3 bases, with 18 bases left between them. This CDR3 comprises 16 residues. The CDR3 protein is CATSGMNPAEDYGYTF. The CDR3 DNA follows: TGTGCCACCAGTGGTATGAACCCGGCGGAGGACTATGGCTACACCTTC.

The chain uses TRBV7-9 and TRBJ2-1, with TRBD2 identical over 9 bases. Germline V gene sequence: CDR1 SEHNR, CDR2 FQNEAQ (reference sequence). This CDR3 is 13 amino acids long. Trimming at V came to 3 bases and at J to 10 bases, leaving 4 bases not matched to a gene. The CDR3 nucleotides read TGTGCCAGCAGCTTGGGCGGGGGGGGCGAGCAGTTCTTC. It is translated as CASSLGGGGEQFF.

This chain joins TRBV15 and TRBJ1-5; TRBD1 matches at 7 bases. J gave up 3 bases and V 7 bases, and 6 bases lay outside the gene matches. Germline V lookup: CDR1 LNHNV, CDR2 YYDKDF (reference sequence). The CDR3 covers 14 residues. For the CDR3, the DNA is TGTGCCACCAAGAACAGGGGACCCAATCAGCCCCAGCATTTT. Encoded protein: CATKNRGPNQPQHF.

The genes are TRBV7-8 and TRBJ1-1, with D possibly being TRBD1 (5 bases). Germline V gene data show CDR1 as SGHVS and CDR2 as FQNEAQ. V lost 1 base to trimming and J lost 2 bases, with 11 bases between them. CDR3 length: 15 residues. This CDR3 reads CASSLGAGGNTEAFF. The CDR3 DNA is TGTGCCAGCAGCTTAGGGGCGGGGGGAAACACTGAAGCTTTCTTT.

The chain uses TRBV5-1 and TRBJ2-1; D is unclear. With 2 bases removed from V and 0 bases from J, the gap between germline ends came to 3 bases. Germline CDR1 and CDR2: SGHRS and YFSETQ. CDR3 length: 13 residues. CDR3 region: CASSFNSYNEQFF. CDR3 nucleotide sequence: TGCGCCAGCAGCTTCAACTCCTACAATGAGCAGTTCTTC.

CDR3: CASSFAEFLGQGPTQETQYF. The CDR3 region has the DNA TGCGCCAGCAGCTTTGCTGAGTTTTTGGGACAGGGGCCCACCCAAGAGACCCAGTACTTC. The chain joins TRBV5-1 to TRBJ2-5; TRBD1 matches at 10 bases. Germline CDR1 and CDR2: SGHRS and YFSETQ. The J segment lost 1 base and the V segment lost 2 bases, leaving 17 bases of the junction unmatched. There are 20 residues in the CDR3.

The chain carries TRBV10-3 and TRBJ1-2, with D maybe TRBD1 (6 bases). Germline V gene lookup returns CDR1 ENHRY and CDR2 SYGVKD. Trimming pared 2 bases from V and 0 bases from J, leaving 13 bases between. The CDR3 covers 16 residues. The CDR3 is CAISEMDSWANYGYTF. The CDR3 DNA reads TGTGCCATCAGTGAGATGGACAGTTGGGCTAACTATGGCTACACCTTC.

The chain combines TRBV24-1 with TRBJ2-2, with 11 nucleotides matching TRBD1. The CDR3 extends over 17 amino acids. Looked up from germline, CDR1 is KGHDR and CDR2 is SFDVKD. Trimming took 4 bases from V and 3 from J; bases not matched to a gene: 6. CDR3 in amino acids: CATSDPDRGRYTGELFF. CDR3 sequence (DNA): TGTGCCACCAGTGACCCGGACAGGGGGCGATACACCGGGGAGCTGTTTTTT.

The J gene is TRBJ2-7, the V gene TRBV10-3; TRBD1 agrees at 11 bases. Trimming removed 0 bases from V and 4 bases from J; junction bases left unmatched: 5. The CDR3 has 16 amino acids. The germline gives CDR1 ENHRY, CDR2 SYGVKD. The CDR3 DNA reads as TGTGCCATCAGTGAGTCGTCCGGGACAGGGGGTTACGAGCAGTACTTC. Translating it yields CAISESSGTGGYEQYF.

The rearrangement links TRBV7-9 to TRBJ2-3; 7 nucleotides match TRBD2. Germline-derived CDR1 and CDR2 are SEHNR and FQNEAQ (reference sequence). Losses at the gene ends were 4 bases for V and 0 bases for J; bases not matched to a gene: 4. The CDR3 has 15 amino acids. CDR3 DNA: TGTGCCAGCAGCTCCATAGCGGGTAGCACAGATACGCAGTATTTT. Translation: CASSSIAGSTDTQYF.

V and J are TRBV7-2 and TRBJ2-7; TRBD1 matches at 11 bases. The CDR3 runs to 16 residues. Germline CDR1 SGHTA, CDR2 FQGNSA. V lost 4 bases to trimming and J lost 2 bases; unmatched junction nucleotides: 7. CDR3 DNA: TGTGCCAGCAGCTCGCAGCCGGGACAGGGGGCCTACGAGCAGTACTTC. The encoded protein is CASSSQPGQGAYEQYF.

The rearrangement joins TRBV28 to TRBJ2-1, with D perhaps matching TRBD2 (7 bases). Germline CDR1 reads MDHEN; CDR2 reads SYDVKM. V lost 8 bases and J lost 4, with 18 bases in between. The CDR3 runs to 15 residues. The CDR3 bases are TGTGCCAGCCGAACGGGGGGCCGTGGGTACAATGAGCAGTTCTTC. Its translation: CASRTGGRGYNEQFF.

The chain is built from TRBV5-8 and TRBJ2-7; 9 positions match TRBD1. Germline V gene data show CDR1 as SGHTS and CDR2 as YDEGEE. The CDR3 runs 15 residues. Trimming at V came to 2 bases and at J to 2 bases, leaving 5 bases not matched to a gene. The CDR3 region is CASSLTGTGTYEQYF. In DNA form, the CDR3 reads TGTGCCAGCAGCTTAACCGGGACAGGGACCTACGAGCAGTACTTC.

V and J are TRBV19 and TRBJ1-5, with 9 bases lining up with TRBD1. The CDR3 length is 15 residues. Trimming cost V 5 bases and J 7 bases; bases outside gene matches: 9. Germline assignment: CDR1 LNHDA and CDR2 SQIVND (reference sequence). DNA for the CDR3: TGTGCCAGTAGTGCCCGGACAGGGGTATGGCAGCCCCAGCATTTT. Translating it yields CASSARTGVWQPQHF.

This chain joins TRBV19 and TRBJ2-2; the D is unclear. CDR3 length: 15 residues. Germline V gene data show CDR1 as LNHDA and CDR2 as SQIVND (reference sequence). Trimming removed 3 bases at V and 7 bases at J, with 15 bases between. CDR3: CASSIPSGSNGELFF. CDR3 nucleotides: TGTGCCAGTAGTATCCCTAGTGGGTCCAACGGGGAGCTGTTTTTT.

The rearrangement uses TRBV27 and TRBJ1-1, with 8 bases lining up with TRBD1. The length of the CDR3 is 16 residues. CDR1 and CDR2 (germline): MNHEY, SMNVEV (reference sequence). The trim removed 6 bases at V and 2 bases at J, leaving 11 bases unmatched. CDR3 sequence (DNA): TGTGCCAGCAGGGGCGTCAAGGGACAGGTTAACACTGAAGCTTTCTTT. Protein: CASRGVKGQVNTEAFF.

V is TRBV20-1 and J is TRBJ2-1; D gene ambiguous. V was clipped by 3 bases and J by 3 bases, with 12 bases between them. CDR3 length: 14 amino acids. Germline CDR1 and CDR2: DFQATT and SNEGSKA (reference sequence). DNA of the CDR3: TGCAGTGCTAGTCGTGACTCGATCTACAATGAGCAGTTCTTC. This encodes CSASRDSIYNEQFF.